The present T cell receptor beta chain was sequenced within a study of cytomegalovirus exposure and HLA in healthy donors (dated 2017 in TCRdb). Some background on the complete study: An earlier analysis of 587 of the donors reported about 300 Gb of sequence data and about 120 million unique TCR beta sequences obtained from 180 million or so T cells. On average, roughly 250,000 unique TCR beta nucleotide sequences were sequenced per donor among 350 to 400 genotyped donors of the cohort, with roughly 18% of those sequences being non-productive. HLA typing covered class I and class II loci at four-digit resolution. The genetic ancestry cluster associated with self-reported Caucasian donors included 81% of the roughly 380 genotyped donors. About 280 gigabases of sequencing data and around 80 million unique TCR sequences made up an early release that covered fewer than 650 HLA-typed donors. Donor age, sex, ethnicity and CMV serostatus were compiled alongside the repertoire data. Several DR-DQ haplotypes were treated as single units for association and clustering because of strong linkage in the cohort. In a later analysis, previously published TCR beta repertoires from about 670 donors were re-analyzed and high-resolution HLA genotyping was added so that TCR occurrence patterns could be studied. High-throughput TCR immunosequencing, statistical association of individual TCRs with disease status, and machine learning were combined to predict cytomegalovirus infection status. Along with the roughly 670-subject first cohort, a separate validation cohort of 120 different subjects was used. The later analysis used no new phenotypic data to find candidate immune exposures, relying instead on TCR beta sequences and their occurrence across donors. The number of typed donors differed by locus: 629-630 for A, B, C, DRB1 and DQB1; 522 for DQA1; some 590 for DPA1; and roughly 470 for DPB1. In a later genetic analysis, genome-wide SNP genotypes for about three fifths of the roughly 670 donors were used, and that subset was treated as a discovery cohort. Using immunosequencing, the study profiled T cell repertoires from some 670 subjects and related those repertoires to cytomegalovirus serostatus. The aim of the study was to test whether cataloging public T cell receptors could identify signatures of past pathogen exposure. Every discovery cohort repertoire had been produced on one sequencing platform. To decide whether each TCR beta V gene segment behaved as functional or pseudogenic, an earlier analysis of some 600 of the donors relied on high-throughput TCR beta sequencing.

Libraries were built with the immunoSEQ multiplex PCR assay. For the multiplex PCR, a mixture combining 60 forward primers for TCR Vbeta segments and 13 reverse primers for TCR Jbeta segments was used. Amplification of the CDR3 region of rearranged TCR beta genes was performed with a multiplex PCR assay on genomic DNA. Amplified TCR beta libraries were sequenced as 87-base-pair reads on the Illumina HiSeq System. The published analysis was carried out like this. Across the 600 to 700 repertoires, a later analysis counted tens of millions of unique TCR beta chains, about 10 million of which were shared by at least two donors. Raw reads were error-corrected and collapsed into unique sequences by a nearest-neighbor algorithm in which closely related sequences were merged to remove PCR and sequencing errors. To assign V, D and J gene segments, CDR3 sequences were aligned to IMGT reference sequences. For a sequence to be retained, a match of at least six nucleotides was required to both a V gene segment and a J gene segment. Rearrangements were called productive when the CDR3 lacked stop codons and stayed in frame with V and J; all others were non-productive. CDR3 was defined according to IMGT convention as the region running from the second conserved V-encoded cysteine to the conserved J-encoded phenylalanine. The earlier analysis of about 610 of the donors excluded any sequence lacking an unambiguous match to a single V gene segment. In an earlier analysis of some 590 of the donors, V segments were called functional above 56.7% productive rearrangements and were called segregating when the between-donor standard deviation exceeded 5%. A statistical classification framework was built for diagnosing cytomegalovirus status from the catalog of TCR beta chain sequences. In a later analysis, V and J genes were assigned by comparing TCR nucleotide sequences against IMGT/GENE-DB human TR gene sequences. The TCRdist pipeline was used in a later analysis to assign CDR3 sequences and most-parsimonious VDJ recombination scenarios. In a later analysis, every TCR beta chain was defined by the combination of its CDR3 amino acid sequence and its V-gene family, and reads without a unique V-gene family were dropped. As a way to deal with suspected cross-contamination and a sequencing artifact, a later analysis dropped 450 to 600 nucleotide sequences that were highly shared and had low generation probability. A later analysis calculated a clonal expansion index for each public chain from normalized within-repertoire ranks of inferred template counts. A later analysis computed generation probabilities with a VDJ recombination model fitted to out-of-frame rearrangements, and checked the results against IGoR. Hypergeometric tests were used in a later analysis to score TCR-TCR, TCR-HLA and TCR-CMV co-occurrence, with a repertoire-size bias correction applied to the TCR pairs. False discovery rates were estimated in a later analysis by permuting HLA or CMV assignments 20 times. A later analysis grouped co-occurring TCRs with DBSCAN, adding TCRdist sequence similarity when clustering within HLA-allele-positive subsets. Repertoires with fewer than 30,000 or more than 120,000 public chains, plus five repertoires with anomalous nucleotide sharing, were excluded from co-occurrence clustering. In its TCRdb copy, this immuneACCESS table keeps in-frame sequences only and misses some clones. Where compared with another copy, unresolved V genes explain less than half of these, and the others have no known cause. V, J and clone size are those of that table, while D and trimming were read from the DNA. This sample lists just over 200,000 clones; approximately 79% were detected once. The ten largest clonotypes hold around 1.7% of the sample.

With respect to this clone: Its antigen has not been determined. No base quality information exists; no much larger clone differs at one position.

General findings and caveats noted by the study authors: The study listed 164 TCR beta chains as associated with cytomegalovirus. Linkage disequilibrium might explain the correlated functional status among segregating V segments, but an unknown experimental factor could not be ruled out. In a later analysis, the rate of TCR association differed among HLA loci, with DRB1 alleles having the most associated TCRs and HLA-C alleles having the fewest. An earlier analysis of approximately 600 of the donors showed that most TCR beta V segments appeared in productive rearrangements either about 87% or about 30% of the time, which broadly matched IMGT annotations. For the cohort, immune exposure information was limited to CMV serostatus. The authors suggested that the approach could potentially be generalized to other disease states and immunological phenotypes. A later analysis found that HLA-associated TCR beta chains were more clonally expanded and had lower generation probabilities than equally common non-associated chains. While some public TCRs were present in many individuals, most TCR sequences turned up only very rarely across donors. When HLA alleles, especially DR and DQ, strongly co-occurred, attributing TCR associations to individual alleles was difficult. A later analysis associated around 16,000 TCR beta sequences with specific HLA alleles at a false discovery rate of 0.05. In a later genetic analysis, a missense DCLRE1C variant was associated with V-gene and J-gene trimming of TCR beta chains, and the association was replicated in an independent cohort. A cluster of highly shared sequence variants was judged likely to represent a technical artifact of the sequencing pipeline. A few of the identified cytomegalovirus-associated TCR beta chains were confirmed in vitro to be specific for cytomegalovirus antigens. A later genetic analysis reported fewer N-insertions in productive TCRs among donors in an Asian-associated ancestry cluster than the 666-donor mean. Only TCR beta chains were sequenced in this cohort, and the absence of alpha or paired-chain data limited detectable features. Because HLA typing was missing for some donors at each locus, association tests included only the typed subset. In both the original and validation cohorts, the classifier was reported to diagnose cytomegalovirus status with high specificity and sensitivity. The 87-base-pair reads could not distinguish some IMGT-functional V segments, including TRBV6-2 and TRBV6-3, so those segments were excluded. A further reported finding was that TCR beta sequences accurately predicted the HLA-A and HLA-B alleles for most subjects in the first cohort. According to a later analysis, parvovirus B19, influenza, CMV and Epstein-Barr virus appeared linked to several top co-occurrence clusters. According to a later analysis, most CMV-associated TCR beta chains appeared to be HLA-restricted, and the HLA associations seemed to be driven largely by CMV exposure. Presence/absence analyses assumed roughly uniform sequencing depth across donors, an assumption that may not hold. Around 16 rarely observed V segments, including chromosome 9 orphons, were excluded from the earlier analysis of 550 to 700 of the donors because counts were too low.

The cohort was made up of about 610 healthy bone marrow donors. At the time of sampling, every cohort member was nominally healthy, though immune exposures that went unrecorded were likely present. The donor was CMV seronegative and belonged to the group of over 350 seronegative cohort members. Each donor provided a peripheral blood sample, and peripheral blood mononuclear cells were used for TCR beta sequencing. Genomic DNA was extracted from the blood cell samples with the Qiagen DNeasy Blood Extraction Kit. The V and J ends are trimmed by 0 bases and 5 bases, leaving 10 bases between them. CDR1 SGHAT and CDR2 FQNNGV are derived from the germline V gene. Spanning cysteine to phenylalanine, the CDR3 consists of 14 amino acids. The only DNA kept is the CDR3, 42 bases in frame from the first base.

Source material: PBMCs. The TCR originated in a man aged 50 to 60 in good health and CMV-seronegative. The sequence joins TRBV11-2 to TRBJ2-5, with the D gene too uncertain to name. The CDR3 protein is CASSLDGKRETQYF. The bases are TGTGCCAGCAGCTTAGACGGTAAACGGGAGACCCAGTACTTC. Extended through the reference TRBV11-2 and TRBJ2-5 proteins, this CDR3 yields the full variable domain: EAGVAQSPRYKIIEKRQSVAFWCNPISGHATLYWYQQILGQGPKLLIQFQNNGVVDDSQLPKDRFSAERLKGVDSTLKIQPAKLEDSAVYLCASSLDGKRETQYFGPGTRLLVL.